This T cell receptor (beta chain) comes out of a study of technical replicates of blood from several donors. Some clones are missing from TCRdb's copy, which holds only in-frame ones; the method was immunoSEQ multiplex PCR. The table has 70,000 to 95,000 clones, 85% to 95% seen once; the top ten hold about 0.27%. The CDR3 runs 20 residues. J gave up 3 bases and V 3 bases, and 19 bases lay outside the gene matches. Germline CDR1 reads MNHNS; CDR2 reads SASEGT. The chain employs TRBV6-1 and TRBJ1-2, with 10 bases aligning to TRBD1. This clonotype was obtained from a human donor in good health. The sequenced sample was T cells isolated from PBMCs. Here the CDR3 DNA reads TGTGCCAGCAGTGAGGCACGGCCCTTACAATGGGACAGGGGCTACTATGGCTACACCTTC. This sequence encodes CASSEARPLQWDRGYYGYTF.